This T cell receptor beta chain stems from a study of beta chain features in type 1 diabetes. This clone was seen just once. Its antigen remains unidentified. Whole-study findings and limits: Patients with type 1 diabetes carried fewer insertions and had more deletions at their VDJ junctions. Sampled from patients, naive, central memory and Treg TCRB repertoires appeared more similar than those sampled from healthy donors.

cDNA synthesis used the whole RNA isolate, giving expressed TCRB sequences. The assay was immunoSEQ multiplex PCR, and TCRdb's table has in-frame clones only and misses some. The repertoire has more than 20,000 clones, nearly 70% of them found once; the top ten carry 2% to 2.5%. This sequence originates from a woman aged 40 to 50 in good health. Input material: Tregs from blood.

DNA for the CDR3: TGTGCCAGCAGCTTAGTAGGCAGGGGTAGAAATGAGCAGTTCTTC. Its translation: CASSLVGRGRNEQFF. This chain uses TRBV7-9 with TRBJ2-1; D is possibly TRBD1 (6 bases). The CDR3 contains 15 residues. V shed 1 base and J shed 7 bases, with 14 bases lying between them. CDR1 is SEHNR and CDR2 is FQNEAQ in the germline V gene (reference sequence).